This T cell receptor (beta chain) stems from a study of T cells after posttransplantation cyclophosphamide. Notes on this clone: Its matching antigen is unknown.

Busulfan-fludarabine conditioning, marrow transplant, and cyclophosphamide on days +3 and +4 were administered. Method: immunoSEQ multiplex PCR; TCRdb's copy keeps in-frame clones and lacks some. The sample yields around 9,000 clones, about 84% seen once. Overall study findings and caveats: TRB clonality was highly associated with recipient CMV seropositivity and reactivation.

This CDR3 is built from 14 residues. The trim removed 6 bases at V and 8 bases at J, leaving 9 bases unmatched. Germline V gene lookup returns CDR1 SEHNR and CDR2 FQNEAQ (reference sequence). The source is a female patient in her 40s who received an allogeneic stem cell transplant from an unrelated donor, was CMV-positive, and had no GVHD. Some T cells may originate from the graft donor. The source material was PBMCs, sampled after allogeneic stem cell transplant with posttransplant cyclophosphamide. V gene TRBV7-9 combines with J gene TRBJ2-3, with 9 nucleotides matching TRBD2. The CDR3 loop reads CASRWAGGPSTQYF. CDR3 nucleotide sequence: TGTGCCAGCAGGTGGGCGGGGGGGCCAAGTACGCAGTATTTT.